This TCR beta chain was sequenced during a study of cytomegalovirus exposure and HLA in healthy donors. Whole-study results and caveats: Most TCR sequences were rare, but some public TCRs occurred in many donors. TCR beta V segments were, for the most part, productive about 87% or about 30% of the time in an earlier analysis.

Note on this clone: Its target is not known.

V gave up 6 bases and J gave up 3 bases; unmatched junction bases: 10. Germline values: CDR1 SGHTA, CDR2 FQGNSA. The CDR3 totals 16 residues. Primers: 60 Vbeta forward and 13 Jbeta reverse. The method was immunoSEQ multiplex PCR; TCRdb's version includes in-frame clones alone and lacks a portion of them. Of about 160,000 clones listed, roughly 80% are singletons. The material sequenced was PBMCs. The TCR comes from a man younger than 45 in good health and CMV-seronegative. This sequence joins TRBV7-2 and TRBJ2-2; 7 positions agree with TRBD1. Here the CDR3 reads CASRPTGDPYTGELFF. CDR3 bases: TGTGCCAGCAGGCCCACAGGGGACCCTTACACCGGGGAGCTGTTTTTT.